This T cell receptor beta chain originates from a study of blood T cell repertoires in COVID-19 (TCRdb year 2020). About the full investigation: Collaborator samples came from the United States, Italy and Spain and covered acute and convalescent phases of COVID-19. Nearly every sample came with metadata listing a de-identified subject ID, COVID-19 status, age in years and sex. The repertoires were made available in a free public database intended to serve as a resource for research on the immune response to SARS-CoV-2. Where available, HLA class I and class II types were taken from metadata supplied by the sample provider and were not determined by assay-based typing. Samples were obtained from the ongoing ImmuneRACE study (first 160 participants) and from approximately 1,200 subjects provided by 6 global collaborators. The dataset comprised deeply sampled blood TCRbeta repertoires from subjects exposed to, actively infected with, or recovered from COVID-19. The prospective study material was composed of cDNA or gDNA derived from T cells, B-cell-depleted T cells, or PBMCs. The full study reports these points: How much clinical and demographic metadata was included differed by source and by participant, and the metadata was provided uncurated.

The CDR3 sequence holds 16 residues, the cysteine and phenylalanine included. This entry keeps only the CDR3 DNA: 48 bases, framed from base 1. CDR1 and CDR2, looked up from the germline V gene (reference sequence), are SGHAT and FQDESV. V lost 1 base and J lost 7 bases, and the count of bases not matched to a germline gene is 7. Whole blood was collected in K2EDTA tubes by collaborating institutions according to the institutions' own protocols. For TCRbeta analysis, collaborators shipped samples as frozen whole blood, isolated PBMCs, or DNA extracted from either of those sample types. The immunoSEQ Assay, a bias-controlled multiplex PCR, was used to amplify TCRbeta CDR3 regions from genomic DNA. The authors' pipeline ran thus. The number of nucleated cells in each sample was estimated by amplification of reference gene primers within the assay. To quantify the absolute abundance of each unique TCRbeta CDR3 rearrangement, sequence reads were collapsed and filtered. For each sample, productive Simpson clonality was calculated by taking the square root of Simpson's diversity index across productive rearrangements. This immuneACCESS table, as held by TCRdb, lists in-frame sequences with V and J called but not all clones. Of the missing ones, under half trace to an unresolved V gene in checked studies; the others have no known cause. V and J calls and clone size are given by that table; D and trimming were obtained from the DNA. Counted in this sample were roughly 98,000 clones; roughly four fifths of them appeared once. The ten top clones hold around 13% of the sample.

About this clone: Its antigen is still unknown. No much larger clone is present one base from it, and per-base qualities are unavailable.

The receptor's source is a human donor in a cohort sampled during active COVID-19. Material for sequencing was peripheral blood. Recombination connected TRBV11-1 to TRBJ1-6, with 7 middle bases fitting TRBD1. The DNA reads TGTGCCAGCAGCTTAGGAAGGGGGCGCACGAATTCACCCCTCCACTTT. It specifies CASSLGRGRTNSPLHF.